This T cell receptor (beta chain) was captured in a study of technical replicates of blood from a handful of donors. Germline-derived CDR1 and CDR2 are MNHEY and SVGAGI. The V end lost 6 bases, the J end lost 1 base, and 13 bases lay between the germline ends. This CDR3 is built from 14 residues. Clones were read by immunoSEQ multiplex PCR, and TCRdb kept only the in-frame ones, dropping some. The sample includes around 70,000 clones, about 97% of them seen just once. The V call is TRBV6-5, the J call TRBJ2-7, with D possibly TRBD2 on 5 matching bases. The sequenced sample consisted of T cells isolated from PBMCs. This TCR was recovered from a human donor in good health. The CDR3 reads CASSKGGPSYEQYF. CDR3 bases: TGTGCCAGCAGCAAAGGAGGACCTTCCTACGAGCAGTACTTC.